This TCR beta chain was sequenced for a study of blood T cell repertoires in COVID-19. TCRdb's table, derived via immunoSEQ multiplex PCR, lists solely in-frame clones and lacks some. Of approximately 260,000 clones in the sample, around 84% were seen once. V was pared by 3 bases and J by 6 bases, with 18 bases between. The CDR3 has 16 amino acids. CDR1 and CDR2 from the germline V gene are KGHDR and SFDVKD. The chain employs TRBV24-1 and TRBJ2-3; D may be TRBD1 (6 bases). The material sequenced was PBMCs or T cells enriched from blood (not recorded which). The receptor was isolated from a woman in her forties or fifties who had been exposed to COVID-19. CDR3 loop: CATSDTGPQGPDTQYF. For the CDR3, the DNA is TGTGCCACCAGTGATACCGGGCCCCAGGGGCCGGATACGCAGTATTTT.